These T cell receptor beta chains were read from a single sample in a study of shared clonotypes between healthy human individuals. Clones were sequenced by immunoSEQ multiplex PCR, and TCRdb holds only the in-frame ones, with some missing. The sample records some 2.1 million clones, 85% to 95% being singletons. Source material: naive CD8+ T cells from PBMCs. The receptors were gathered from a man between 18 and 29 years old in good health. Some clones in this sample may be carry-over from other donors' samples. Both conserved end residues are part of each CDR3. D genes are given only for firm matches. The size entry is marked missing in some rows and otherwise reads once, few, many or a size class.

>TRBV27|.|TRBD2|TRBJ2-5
TGTGCCAGCAGTCCACGCACTAGCGGGAGGGCCCGAGAGACCCAGTACTTC
CASSPRTSGRARETQYF
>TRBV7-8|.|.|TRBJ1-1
TGTGCCAGCAGCTCAGATAAGGGGACTGAAGCTTTCTTT
CASSSDKGTEAFF
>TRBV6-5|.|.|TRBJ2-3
TGTGCCAGCAGTTACGACCCAGGGAGCACAGATACGCAGTATTTT
CASSYDPGSTDTQYF
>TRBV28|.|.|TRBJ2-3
TGTGCCAGCAGTTTGCCGACCCGGGGCGTAGATACGCAGTATTTT
CASSLPTRGVDTQYF
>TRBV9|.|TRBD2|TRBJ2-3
TGTGCCAGCAGCGCTACGGGACTAGCGGGGGGGCCTGGCACAGATACGCAGTATTTT
CASSATGLAGGPGTDTQYF
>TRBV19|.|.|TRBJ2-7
TGTGCCAGTAGTATTAGCGATTACTACGAGCAGTACTTC
CASSISDYYEQYF
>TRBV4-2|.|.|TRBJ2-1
TGTGCCAGCAGCCAAGAGTGGGGAAATGAGCAGTTCTTC
CASSQEWGNEQFF
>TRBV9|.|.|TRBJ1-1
TGTGCCAGCAGCGTAACCGGGATCACTGAAGCTTTCTTT
CASSVTGITEAFF
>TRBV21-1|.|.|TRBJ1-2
TGTGCCAGCAGCAATCAAGGGCCCCACAAAGCTGGGTATGGCTACACCTTC
CASSNQGPHKAGYGYTF
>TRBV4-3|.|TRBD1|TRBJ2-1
TGCGCCAGCAGCCCGGGACAGGGATCCTACAATGAGCAGTTCTTC
CASSPGQGSYNEQFF
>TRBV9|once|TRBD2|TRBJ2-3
TGTGCCAGCAGCACCCCTGTAGCGGGAGGGCCTTTGGCAGATACGCAGTATTTT
CASSTPVAGGPLADTQYF
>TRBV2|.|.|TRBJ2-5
TGTGCCAGCAGTGAATCCGTCCGGACAGACCCTCAAGAGACCCAGTACTTC
CASSESVRTDPQETQYF
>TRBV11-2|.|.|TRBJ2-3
TGCGCCAGCAGCCCCCGACAGGGCGGGGAGGCTACGCAGTATTTT
CASSPRQGGEATQYF
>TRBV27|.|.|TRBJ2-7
TGTGCCAGCAGTCCAGGAAGGACCTACGAGCAGTACTTC
CASSPGRTYEQYF